Only one count was recorded for the clone carrying this TCR beta chain. TCRdb's copy holds only in-frame clones and misses some; the assay was immunoSEQ multiplex PCR. The table lists over 200,000 clones, 82% of them singletons, with roughly 15% in the top ten. The ends lost 1 base at V and 0 bases at J; junction bases unmatched: 6. CDR3 size: 18 residues. CDR1 is SGHRS and CDR2 is YFSETQ in the germline V gene. The sample belongs to a study of blood T cell repertoires in COVID-19. Researchers sorted participants into cohorts using their self-reported clinical history. V and J are TRBV5-1 and TRBJ2-3; 12 bases match TRBD2. Sequencing input: PBMCs or T cells enriched from blood (not recorded which). The clonotype was recovered from a man between 35 and 55 years old who had recovered from COVID-19. The DNA for the CDR3 is TGCGCCAGCAGCTTGACTAGCGGGGGGATGCCTAGCACAGATACGCAGTATTTT. Its translation is CASSLTSGGMPSTDTQYF.